Listed below are T cell receptor beta chains from one sample, sequenced in a study of T cells in Graves' hyperthyroidism and ophthalmopathy. TCRdb reanalysed the multiplex PCR reads using MiXCR and keeps one entry per CDR3 protein. The data contain around 190,000 distinct CDR3 sequences, about 17% of them singletons. The sequenced sample was blood. These receptors were obtained from a woman aged 45-65 years with Graves' hyperthyroidism. Both conserved end residues are part of each CDR3. The D gene is left open where the match is weak. Some rows mark clone size as missing; the rest say once, few, many or name a class of expanded clone.

CDR3 length | J gene | clone size | V gene | D gene | CDR3 protein | CDR3 DNA
14 | TRBJ2-7 | many | TRBV18 | NA | CASSRDSGSYEQYF | TGTGCCAGCTCTCGGGATTCAGGTTCCTACGAGCAGTACTTC
15 | TRBJ2-2 | many | TRBV12-3/TRBV12-4 | NA | CASKLVGPLGGELFF | TGTGCCAGCAAACTCGTGGGACCCCTCGGCGGGGAGCTGTTTTTT
14 | TRBJ1-4 | many | TRBV12-3/TRBV12-4 | NA | CASSLVRRDEKLFF | TGTGCCAGCAGTTTAGTTCGCAGGGATGAAAAACTGTTTTTT
15 | TRBJ2-6 | NA | TRBV6-1 | NA | CASAVSLSGANVLTF | TGTGCCAGCGCTGTTAGCCTCTCTGGGGCCAACGTCCTGACTTTC
14 | TRBJ2-1 | NA | TRBV29-1 | TRBD1 | CSVVQGAGYNEQFF | TGCAGCGTTGTACAGGGGGCGGGATACAATGAGCAGTTCTTC
16 | TRBJ2-6 | many | TRBV12-3/TRBV12-4 | TRBD1 | CASSPWTGAGANVLTF | TGTGCCAGCAGTCCGTGGACAGGGGCTGGGGCCAACGTCCTGACTTTC
17 | TRBJ1-4 | once | TRBV6-2/TRBV6-3 | TRBD1 | CASSRTGTGGAREKLFF | TGTGCCAGCAGTCGGACCGGGACAGGGGGCGCTCGGGAAAAACTGTTTTTT
15 | TRBJ1-2 | many | TRBV7-9 | NA | CASSSTGKSNYGYTF | TGTGCCAGCAGCTCCACAGGGAAGTCCAACTATGGCTACACCTTC
14 | TRBJ2-1 | many | TRBV18 | NA | CASSPPRGRWEQFF | TGTGCCAGCTCACCACCGCGGGGTAGGTGGGAGCAGTTCTTC
15 | TRBJ1-1 | many | TRBV12-3/TRBV12-4 | NA | CASRHKEGWSTEAFF | TGTGCCAGCAGACACAAGGAGGGGTGGAGCACTGAAGCTTTCTTT
13 | TRBJ2-5 | NA | TRBV5-1 | TRBD1 | CASSPGQGVTQYF | TGCGCCAGCAGCCCCGGACAGGGCGTGACCCAGTACTTC
13 | TRBJ2-3 | many | TRBV18 | TRBD1 | CASSPRQGDTQYF | TGTGCCAGCTCACCGAGACAGGGGGATACGCAGTATTTT
13 | TRBJ1-5 | many | TRBV19 | TRBD1 | CASGTGGDQPQHF | TGTGCCAGTGGTACAGGGGGAGATCAGCCCCAGCATTTT
12 | TRBJ2-2 | many | TRBV12-3/TRBV12-4 | NA | CASSPPFGELFF | TGTGCCAGCAGTCCCCCGTTCGGGGAGCTGTTTTTT
14 | TRBJ2-3 | many | TRBV6-1 | NA | CASVTRGRADTQYF | TGTGCCAGCGTCACGCGGGGCAGGGCAGATACGCAGTATTTT
13 | TRBJ2-1 | many | TRBV5-5 | NA | CASSTQGSNEQFF | TGTGCCAGCAGCACGCAGGGGTCCAATGAGCAGTTCTTC
15 | TRBJ2-7 | many | TRBV4-1 | NA | CASSRAPDKSYEQYF | TGCGCCAGCAGCCGAGCTCCGGACAAATCCTACGAGCAGTACTTC
12 | TRBJ2-7 | many | TRBV3-1 | NA | CASSRTDYEQYF | TGTGCCAGCAGCCGGACGGACTACGAGCAGTACTTC
18 | TRBJ1-1 | few | TRBV4-2 | TRBD1 | CASSQEGQGAEGNTEAFF | TGTGCCAGCAGCCAAGAAGGACAGGGGGCAGAGGGGAACACTGAAGCTTTCTTT
15 | TRBJ2-7 | NA | TRBV9 | TRBD1 | CASSARTGGLNEQYF | TGTGCCAGCAGCGCCCGGACAGGGGGCCTAAACGAGCAGTACTTC
17 | TRBJ1-6 | many | TRBV6-1 | NA | CASSPQGTSSYNSPLHF | TGTGCCAGCAGTCCCCAGGGAACTAGCTCCTATAATTCACCCCTCCACTTT
19 | TRBJ2-2 | many | TRBV4-3 | TRBD1 | CASSQSLDREFGNTGELFF | TGCGCCAGCAGCCAATCTCTGGACAGGGAGTTCGGTAACACCGGGGAGCTGTTTTTT
15 | TRBJ2-3 | many | TRBV12-3/TRBV12-4 | TRBD1 | CASSLRTGKRDTQYF | TGTGCCAGCAGTCTAAGGACAGGGAAGAGAGATACGCAGTATTTT
14 | TRBJ1-1 | many | TRBV5-1 | NA | CASSEQGVNTEAFF | TGCGCCAGCAGCGAACAGGGAGTGAACACTGAAGCTTTCTTT
16 | TRBJ2-2 | NA | TRBV6-2/TRBV6-3 | NA | CASIYHRYKLTGELFF | TGTGCCAGCATTTACCATCGGTACAAACTCACCGGGGAGCTGTTTTTT
15 | TRBJ2-5 | many | TRBV5-6 | TRBD1 | CASSLDRGLQETQYF | TGTGCCAGCAGTCTAGACAGGGGGCTCCAAGAGACCCAGTACTTC
14 | TRBJ2-5 | many | TRBV20-1 | TRBD1 | CSARPNKGQGTQYF | TGCAGTGCTAGACCTAACAAGGGACAGGGCACCCAGTACTTC
17 | TRBJ2-2 | many | TRBV20-1 | NA | CSARRHGVGHQPGELFF | TGCAGTGCTAGACGACACGGGGTTGGGCATCAACCCGGGGAGCTGTTTTTT
14 | TRBJ2-5 | many | TRBV20-1 | TRBD1 | CSAIGQGFQETQYF | TGCAGTGCTATTGGACAGGGGTTCCAAGAGACCCAGTACTTC
15 | TRBJ2-7 | NA | TRBV20-1 | NA | CSARDYRGSSGEQYF | TGCAGTGCTAGAGATTATCGGGGTAGCTCGGGAGAGCAGTACTTC
15 | TRBJ2-7 | many | TRBV28 | NA | CASSAPGTLSYEQYF | TGTGCCAGCAGTGCACCCGGGACATTGTCCTACGAGCAGTACTTC
13 | TRBJ1-1 | many | TRBV19 | NA | CASTFARGTEAFF | TGTGCCAGTACCTTCGCGCGGGGCACCGAAGCTTTCTTT
15 | TRBJ2-7 | many | TRBV3-1 | TRBD1 | CASSQGPGTAYEQYF | TGTGCCAGCAGCCAAGGCCCCGGGACAGCCTACGAGCAGTACTTC
16 | TRBJ2-3 | many | TRBV20-1 | TRBD2 | CSARVLAGGLSDTQYF | TGCAGTGCTAGAGTCTTAGCGGGGGGCTTGTCAGATACGCAGTATTTT
14 | TRBJ1-1 | NA | TRBV11-1 | NA | CASSRQQTNTEAFF | TGTGCCAGCAGCCGCCAACAGACGAACACTGAAGCTTTCTTT
13 | TRBJ1-1 | many | TRBV20-1 | NA | CSARDPIGGGAFF | TGCAGTGCTAGAGACCCTATAGGGGGGGGAGCTTTCTTT
15 | TRBJ2-7 | many | TRBV12-5 | NA | CASGLFLGGSYEQYF | TGTGCTAGTGGTTTGTTTCTGGGGGGCTCCTACGAGCAGTACTTC
15 | TRBJ2-1 | NA | TRBV7-9 | NA | CASSLAGAVYNEQFF | TGTGCCAGCAGCTTAGCGGGGGCCGTATACAATGAGCAGTTCTTC
17 | TRBJ2-7 | many | TRBV7-2 | NA | CASSLARFSGGWDEQYF | TGTGCCAGCAGCTTGGCCCGTTTTTCGGGGGGCTGGGACGAGCAGTACTTC
13 | TRBJ2-7 | many | TRBV28 | TRBD1 | CASSTRDRGEQYF | TGTGCCAGCAGTACCCGGGACAGGGGTGAGCAGTACTTC
14 | TRBJ2-7 | NA | TRBV12-3/TRBV12-4 | NA | CASSSPGLAYEQYF | TGTGCCAGCAGTTCCCCGGGCCTAGCCTACGAGCAGTACTTC
17 | TRBJ1-1 | many | TRBV5-1 | NA | CASSLARQRTMNTEAFF | TGCGCCAGCAGCTTGGCCAGGCAGCGGACGATGAACACTGAAGCTTTCTTT
13 | TRBJ1-4 | many | TRBV28 | TRBD1 | CASRGTVNEKLFF | TGTGCCAGCAGAGGGACAGTGAATGAAAAACTGTTTTTT
14 | TRBJ2-1 | many | TRBV5-1 | NA | CASSRGSSYNEQFF | TGCGCCAGTTCCCGGGGGAGCTCCTACAATGAGCAGTTCTTC
15 | TRBJ2-3 | once | TRBV7-2 | NA | CASSPVVGATDTQYF | TGTGCCAGCAGCCCGGTGGTGGGCGCCACAGATACGCAGTATTTT